This entry concerns a single T cell receptor beta chain. Antigen unknown. V shed 3 bases, J shed 10 bases, and the junction held 5 bases outside the gene matches. This CDR3 spans 14 amino acids. Germline values: CDR1 SNHLY, CDR2 FYNNEI. Clones were read by immunoSEQ multiplex PCR, and TCRdb kept only the in-frame ones, dropping some. The table lists 15,000 or so clones, roughly three quarters of them singletons. This entry belongs to a study of vaccination effects on CD4 cells after COVID-19. Sequencing in the ViraFEST assay came after antigen-specific CD4+ T cells had been expanded with viral peptide pools, which were used to stimulate PBMC. Subsequent to 10 days of culture, CD4+ T cells were isolated. Two-dose BNT162b2 or mRNA-1273 vaccination was given to participants. All vaccine recipients tested negative for nucleocapsid antibodies and had never contracted SARS-CoV-2 infection. General study findings and limits: Only a few convalescent patients and no early post-infection timepoints featured in the study. Just 1 of 255 vaccine-induced clones in healthy recipients was cross-reactive.

The TCR originated in a human donor who received a COVID-19 vaccine. The specimen was CD4+ T cells from PBMCs cultured with HCoV-NL63 spike peptides, collected after COVID-19 vaccination. The chain combines TRBV2 with TRBJ1-6; 8 bases are a match to TRBD1. CDR3 loop: CASSDRTGSSPLHF. Here the CDR3 DNA reads TGTGCCAGCAGTGATAGGACAGGGAGCTCACCCCTCCACTTT.